This entry concerns a single T cell receptor (beta chain). Its antigen remains unidentified. Using immunoSEQ multiplex PCR, the repertoire was profiled, and TCRdb retains in-frame clones only, with some absent. Among 10,000 to 15,000 clones, about 66% were seen once, and the ten largest hold 7%. This record comes from a study of tumor-infiltrating lymphocytes in localized non-small cell lung cancer. Germline CDR1 reads SGHDN; CDR2 reads FVKESK. This CDR3 contains 16 residues. Unmatched junction bases numbered 9, after V lost 4 bases and J lost 8 bases. General study results and limits: Immunotypes IM1 and IM2 had similar TCR-derived T-cell fractions.

The sequence was collected from a human donor with non-small cell lung cancer. Source material: lung tumor tissue. This chain links TRBV14 with TRBJ2-4; 12 nucleotides line up with TRBD2. The CDR3 spells CASSPLGLAGRDIQYF. CDR3 DNA: TGTGCCAGCAGCCCCCTAGGACTAGCGGGGAGGGACATTCAGTACTTC.